This T cell receptor beta chain was documented in a study of T cells in Graves' hyperthyroidism and ophthalmopathy. Study-wide results and limits: A model using 13 V-J features told ophthalmopathy apart from stable hyperthyroidism.

On this clonotype: The antigen is undetermined. This could be a read error, since a much larger clone is one nucleotide away.

Patients aged 18 to 65 had newly diagnosed hyperthyroidism that had lasted under 2 months. PBMCs were derived from approximately 10 ml fresh peripheral blood. Amplified TCR beta CDR3 regions derived from RNA transcripts. Carried out on the TCR CDR3, a first-round RT-PCR used the HTBI primer set. TCRdb ran MiXCR on the multiplex PCR reads and lists one entry per CDR3 protein. The sample includes 700,000 or so distinct CDR3 sequences, approximately 16% of them seen just once. The source is a man younger than 35 with Graves' hyperthyroidism. The sequenced sample was blood.

In DNA form, the CDR3 reads TGTGCCAGCAGCTTAGCGGGATGGCAAGGCACTGAAGCTTTCTTT. Amino acids: CASSLAGWQGTEAFF. The rearrangement links TRBV7-9 to TRBJ1-1; D call uncertain. Germline V gene sequence: CDR1 SEHNR, CDR2 FQNEAQ (reference sequence). With 0 bases removed from V and 4 bases from J, the gap between germline ends came to 12 bases. This CDR3 region has 15 residues.